The entry that follows covers one T cell receptor beta chain sequence. These data are taken from a study of blood T cell repertoires in COVID-19. Study information: Acute and convalescent COVID-19 samples came from the United States, Italy and Spain. Sample material is recorded as cDNA or gDNA derived from T cells, B-cell-depleted T cells, or PBMCs.

Germline CDR1 is LNHNV and CDR2 is YYDKDF (reference sequence). Trimming removed 8 bases from V and 4 bases from J; junction bases left unmatched: 11. There are 14 residues in the CDR3. In the study's own analysis: Reference gene primer amplification gave estimated nucleated cell counts. Sequencing used immunoSEQ multiplex PCR; TCRdb keeps in-frame clones, though not all of them. V and J calls and clone size are as listed in that table; D and trimming were resolved from the DNA. This table has approximately 62,000 clones, over 80% appearing once. The V gene is TRBV15, the J gene TRBJ2-7, with 7 bases aligning to TRBD1. Sequences were obtained from peripheral blood. This TCR derives from a human donor with active COVID-19. The donor label of this sample is uncertain. CDR3 loop: CATSPADRLYEQYF. The CDR3 DNA follows: TGTGCCACCTCACCCGCGGACAGGCTTTACGAGCAGTACTTC.